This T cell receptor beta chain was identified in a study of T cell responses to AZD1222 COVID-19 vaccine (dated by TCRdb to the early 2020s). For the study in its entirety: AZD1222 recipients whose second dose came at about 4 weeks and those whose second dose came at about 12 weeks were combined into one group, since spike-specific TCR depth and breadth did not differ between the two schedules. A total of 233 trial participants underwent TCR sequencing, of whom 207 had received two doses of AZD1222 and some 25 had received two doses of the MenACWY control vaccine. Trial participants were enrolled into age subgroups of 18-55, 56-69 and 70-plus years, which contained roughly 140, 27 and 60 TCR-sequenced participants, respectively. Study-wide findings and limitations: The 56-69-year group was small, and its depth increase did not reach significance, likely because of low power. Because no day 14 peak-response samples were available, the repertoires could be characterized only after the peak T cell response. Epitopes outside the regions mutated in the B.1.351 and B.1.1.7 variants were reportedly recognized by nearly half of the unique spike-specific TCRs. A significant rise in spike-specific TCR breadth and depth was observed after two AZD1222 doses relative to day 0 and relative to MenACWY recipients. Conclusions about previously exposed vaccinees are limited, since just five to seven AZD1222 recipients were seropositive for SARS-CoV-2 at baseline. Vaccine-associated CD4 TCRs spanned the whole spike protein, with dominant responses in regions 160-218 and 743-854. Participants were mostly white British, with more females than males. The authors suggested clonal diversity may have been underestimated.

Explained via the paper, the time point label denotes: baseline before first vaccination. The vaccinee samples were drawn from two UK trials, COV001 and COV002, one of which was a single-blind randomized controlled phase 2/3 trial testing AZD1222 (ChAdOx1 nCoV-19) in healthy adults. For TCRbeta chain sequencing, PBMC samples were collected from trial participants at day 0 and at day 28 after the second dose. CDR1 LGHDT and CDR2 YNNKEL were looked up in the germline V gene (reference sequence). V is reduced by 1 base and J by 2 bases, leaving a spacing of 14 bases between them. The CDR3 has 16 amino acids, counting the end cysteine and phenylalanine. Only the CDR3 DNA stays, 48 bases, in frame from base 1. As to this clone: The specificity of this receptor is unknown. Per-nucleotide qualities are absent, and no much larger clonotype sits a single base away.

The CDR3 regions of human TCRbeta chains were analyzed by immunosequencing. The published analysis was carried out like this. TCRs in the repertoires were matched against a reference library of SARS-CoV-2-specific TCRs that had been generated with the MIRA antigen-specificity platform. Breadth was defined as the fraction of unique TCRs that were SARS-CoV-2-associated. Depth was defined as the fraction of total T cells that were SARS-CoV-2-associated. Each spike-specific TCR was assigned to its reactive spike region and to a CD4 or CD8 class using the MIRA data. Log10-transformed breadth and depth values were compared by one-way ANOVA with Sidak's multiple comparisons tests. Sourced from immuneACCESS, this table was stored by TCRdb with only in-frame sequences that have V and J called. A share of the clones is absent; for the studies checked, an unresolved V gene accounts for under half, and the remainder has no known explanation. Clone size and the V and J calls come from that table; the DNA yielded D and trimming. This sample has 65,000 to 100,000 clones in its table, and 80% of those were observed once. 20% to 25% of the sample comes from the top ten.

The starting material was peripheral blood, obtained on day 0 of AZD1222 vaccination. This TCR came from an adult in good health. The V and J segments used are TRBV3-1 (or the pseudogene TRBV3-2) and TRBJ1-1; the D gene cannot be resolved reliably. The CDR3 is CASSQARWELNTEAFF. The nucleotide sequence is TGTGCCAGCAGCCAAGCACGCTGGGAATTAAACACTGAAGCTTTCTTT.